The 22 T cell receptor beta chains below all came from one sample that was sequenced in a study of lymphopenia after photon versus proton radiotherapy. Clones were sequenced by immunoSEQ multiplex PCR, and TCRdb holds only the in-frame ones, with some missing. The data contain 65,000 to 90,000 clones, approximately 90% of them singletons. Material: peripheral blood, obtained from a patient treated with photon-based radiotherapy. The receptor set was obtained from a woman in her forties with cholangiocarcinoma.

V gene TRBV25-1 combines with J gene TRBJ1-5, with TRBD1 matching over 10 bases. After removal of 2 bases from V and 5 bases from J, the junction contained 3 bases not matched to a gene. There are 15 residues in the CDR3. The V gene's germline CDR1 is MGHDK and CDR2 SYGVNS. This CDR3 is CASSEGTGDYQPQHF. In DNA form, the CDR3 reads TGTGCCAGCAGTGAAGGGACAGGGGATTATCAGCCCCAGCATTTT.

This sequence joins TRBV2 and TRBJ1-1; 9 bases align to TRBD1. V trimming: 7 bases; J trimming: 7 bases; junction bases outside the gene matches: 10. CDR3 length equals 14 residues. The germline CDR1 and CDR2 sequences are SNHLY and FYNNEI. The CDR3 loop is CASNSGTGTVEAFF. The CDR3 DNA sequence: TGTGCCAGCAATTCCGGGACAGGGACCGTTGAAGCTTTCTTT.

The chain couples TRBV7-2 to TRBJ2-7, with 12 bases aligning to TRBD1. The CDR3 sequence is 15 residues long. Germline-derived CDR1 and CDR2 are SGHTA and FQGNSA. Trimming cost V 5 bases and J 4 bases; bases outside gene matches: 6. The CDR3 region is CASSIPGQGAYEQYF. The DNA for the CDR3 is TGTGCCAGCAGCATCCCGGGACAGGGGGCGTACGAGCAGTACTTC.

The J gene is TRBJ1-1, the V gene TRBV10-3; 9 bases match TRBD1. CDR3 length equals 16 residues. Germline CDR1 ENHRY, CDR2 SYGVKD. V gave up 6 bases and J gave up 4 bases; unmatched junction bases: 12. The CDR3 coding sequence is TGTGCCATCAGGGACCGGGACAGGGTGAACGGCACTGAAGCTTTCTTT. Translation gives CAIRDRDRVNGTEAFF.

CDR3 protein: CASSFPRGTGIAEAFF. The CDR3 DNA follows: TGTGCCAGCAGCTTCCCCAGGGGGACGGGGATCGCTGAAGCTTTCTTT. The V and J genes are TRBV7-2 and TRBJ1-1, with TRBD1 identical over 7 bases. V lost 3 bases to trimming and J lost 6 bases; unmatched junction nucleotides: 13. Germline CDR1 SGHTA, CDR2 FQGNSA. CDR3 length: 16 residues.

The V call is TRBV7-9, the J call TRBJ2-5; maybe TRBD2 (5 bases). V was cut by 4 bases and J by 5 bases, with 17 bases left in between. Germline V gene data show CDR1 as SEHNR and CDR2 as FQNEAQ (reference sequence). The CDR3 is made up of 15 amino acids. The CDR3 reads CASSSTGSDGETQYF. CDR3 nucleotide sequence: TGTGCCAGCAGCTCGACGGGATCTGACGGGGAGACCCAGTACTTC.

This chain links TRBV6-1 with TRBJ1-6; 10 nucleotides match TRBD1. The V gene's germline CDR1 is MNHNS and CDR2 SASEGT. This CDR3 region has 17 residues. V was pared by 4 bases and J by 0 bases, with 3 bases of the junction left unmatched. CDR3 bases: TGTGCCAGCAGTGGCCGGGACAGGGGCTCCTATAATTCACCCCTCCACTTT. Amino acid sequence: CASSGRDRGSYNSPLHF.

The chain has TRBV4-1 and TRBJ1-4, with no clear D. Germline values: CDR1 MGHRA, CDR2 YSYEKL. The CDR3 extends over 14 amino acids. Trimming removed 4 bases at V and 2 bases at J, with 8 bases between. In DNA, the CDR3 is TGCGCCAGCAGCCTGGTAACGACTAATGAAAAACTGTTTTTT. The encoded protein is CASSLVTTNEKLFF.

This chain links TRBV9 with TRBJ1-5; a weak D match, TRBD1 (5 bases). The CDR3 is made up of 14 amino acids. The germline gives CDR1 SGDLS, CDR2 YYNGEE. The V end was cut by 0 bases, the J end by 10 bases, with 14 bases between. CDR3 coding DNA: TGTGCCAGCAGCGTAGAAGGCAGGGAGGGTCCCCAGCATTTT. The encoded protein is CASSVEGREGPQHF.

V is TRBV27 and J is TRBJ2-5, with 7 bases identical to TRBD1. Germline V lookup: CDR1 MNHEY, CDR2 SMNVEV (reference sequence). The J segment lost 5 bases and the V segment lost 8 bases, leaving 14 bases of the junction unmatched. The CDR3 sequence is 15 residues long. In DNA, the CDR3 is TGTGCCAGCGGAAACTCCGACAGGGTCCTGGAGACCCAGTACTTC. Amino acids: CASGNSDRVLETQYF.

This clone was seen only a few times. V and J are TRBV11-2 and TRBJ1-4; the D is unclear. The CDR3 has 14 amino acids. Germline V lookup: CDR1 SGHAT, CDR2 FQNNGV. Trimming took 1 base from V and 5 from J, leaving 8 bases between them. CDR3 in amino acids: CASSLGPKNEKLFF. The CDR3 DNA reads TGTGCCAGCAGCTTAGGCCCGAAAAATGAAAAACTGTTTTTT.

The J gene is TRBJ1-3, the V gene TRBV18, with 12 bases identical to TRBD1. This CDR3 is built from 18 residues. Germline V gene lookup returns CDR1 KGHSH and CDR2 LQKENI. Germline trimming cut 2 bases from V and 2 bases from J; bases unmatched to any gene: 7. CDR3 coding DNA: TGTGCCAGCTCACCATCAATGGGACAGGGGGCTCCTGGAAACACCATATATTTT. Its protein is CASSPSMGQGAPGNTIYF. Complete variable domain (other parts from reference TRBV18 and TRBJ1-3): NAGVMQNPRHLVRRRGQEARLRCSPMKGHSHVYWYRQLPEEGLKFMVYLQKENIIDESGMPKERFSAEFPKEGPSILRIQQVVRGDSAAYFCASSPSMGQGAPGNTIYFGEGSWLTVV.

J is TRBJ1-2 and V is TRBV5-8, with D possibly TRBD1 on 5 matching bases. Germline V gene lookup returns CDR1 SGHTS and CDR2 YDEGEE. CDR3 length equals 15 residues. The V and J ends lost 0 bases and 5 bases respectively, with 14 bases between them. The CDR3 is CASSLAVAGRYGYTF. CDR3 bases: TGTGCCAGCAGCTTGGCTGTAGCAGGGCGGTATGGCTACACCTTC.

The chain employs TRBV4-1 and TRBJ1-3; D remains ambiguous. CDR1 MGHRA and CDR2 YSYEKL come from the germline V gene. The CDR3 covers 14 residues. Trimming left V 3 bases short and J 0 bases short, with 6 bases between. In nucleotides, the CDR3 is TGCGCCAGCAGCCAGGTTCTCTCTGGAAACACCATATATTTT. Residues: CASSQVLSGNTIYF.

The rearrangement uses TRBV9 and TRBJ2-3; a weak D match, TRBD2 (6 bases). CDR3 length: 14 amino acids. Germline V gene lookup returns CDR1 SGDLS and CDR2 YYNGEE. The V and J ends lost 3 bases and 4 bases respectively, with 12 bases between them. The CDR3 is CASSARGGPDTQYF. Written as DNA, the CDR3 is TGTGCCAGCAGCGCGCGGGGAGGCCCAGATACGCAGTATTTT. The full variable domain, its missing parts supplied by reference TRBV9 and TRBJ2-3, is DSGVTQTPKHLITATGQRVTLRCSPRSGDLSVYWYQQSLDQGLQFLIQYYNGEERAKGNILERFSAQQFPDLHSELNLSSLELGDSALYFCASSARGGPDTQYFGPGTRLTVL.

The V gene is TRBV30, the J gene TRBJ2-1, with D perhaps assigned TRBD1 or TRBD2 (5 bases each). CDR3 length: 11 amino acids. Germline CDR1 GTSNPN, CDR2 SVGIG (reference sequence). V was pared by 0 bases and J by 10 bases, with 7 bases between. The CDR3 protein is CAWSVGGEQFF. The CDR3 DNA reads as TGTGCCTGGAGTGTTGGGGGAGAGCAGTTCTTC.

This chain links TRBV5-4 with TRBJ2-5; D is unresolved. Deletions cut 4 bases from V and 1 base from J, with 2 bases between. The CDR3 contains 11 residues. The germline V gene encodes CDR1 SGHNT and CDR2 YYREEE (reference sequence). The CDR3 is CASSAQETQYF. The CDR3 DNA reads TGTGCCAGCAGCGCCCAAGAGACCCAGTACTTC. The full variable domain, in which reference TRBV5-4 and TRBJ2-5 provide the parts outside the CDR3, is ETGVTQSPTHLIKTRGQQVTLRCSSQSGHNTVSWYQQALGQGPQFIFQYYREEENGRGNFPPRFSGLQFPNYSSELNVNALELDDSALYLCASSAQETQYFGPGTRLLVL.

V gene TRBV28 combines with J gene TRBJ2-2; TRBD1 is a possible D gene (6 bases). V lost 5 bases to trimming and J lost 1 base, with 11 bases between them. Germline V CDR1 and CDR2: MDHEN, SYDVKM. The CDR3 is made up of 15 amino acids. DNA for the CDR3: TGTGCCAGCAGTCCCGGGACACAGAACACCGGGGAGCTGTTTTTT. This encodes CASSPGTQNTGELFF.

This chain uses TRBV28 with TRBJ1-1; 7 nucleotides align to TRBD1. With V trimmed by 7 bases and J by 4 bases, 18 bases remained unmatched. This CDR3 is 17 amino acids long. CDR1 is MDHEN and CDR2 is SYDVKM in the germline V gene. CDR3 coding DNA: TGTGCCAGCAAGTTGTCCGGCAGGGGGAGAATCGGCACTGAAGCTTTCTTT. Translating gives CASKLSGRGRIGTEAFF.

V is TRBV7-9 and J is TRBJ1-4, with 8 positions matching TRBD1. The germline V gene encodes CDR1 SEHNR and CDR2 FQNEAQ (reference sequence). The CDR3 has 14 amino acids. The V and J ends lost 5 bases and 5 bases, in that order; junction bases with no gene match: 4. The CDR3 bases are TGTGCCAGCAGCCCTACAGGGGGGAATGAAAAACTGTTTTTT. It is translated as CASSPTGGNEKLFF.

V is TRBV13 and J is TRBJ2-5; no firm D call. CDR1 and CDR2 (germline): PRHDT, FYEKMQ (reference sequence). The CDR3 runs 12 residues. The ends were cut back, 0 bases at V and 3 bases at J, with 2 bases in the middle. The DNA of the CDR3 is TGTGCCAGCAGCTTAGGTAAAGAGACCCAGTACTTC. Translation gives CASSLGKETQYF. Drawing the rest from reference TRBV13 and TRBJ2-5, the complete variable domain is AAGVIQSPRHLIKEKRETATLKCYPIPRHDTVYWYQQGPGQDPQFLISFYEKMQSDKGSIPDRFSAQQFSDYHSELNMSSLELGDSALYFCASSLGKETQYFGPGTRLLVL.

The rearrangement links TRBV4-2 to TRBJ1-6; D perhaps matches TRBD1 (5 bases). The CDR3 consists of 17 residues. Germline V gene lookup returns CDR1 LGHNA and CDR2 YNFKEQ. V shed 0 bases and J shed 2 bases, with 11 bases lying between them. The CDR3 coding sequence is TGTGCCAGCAGCCAAGATGCCGGGACGGCCTATAATTCACCCCTCCACTTT. Amino acid sequence: CASSQDAGTAYNSPLHF.